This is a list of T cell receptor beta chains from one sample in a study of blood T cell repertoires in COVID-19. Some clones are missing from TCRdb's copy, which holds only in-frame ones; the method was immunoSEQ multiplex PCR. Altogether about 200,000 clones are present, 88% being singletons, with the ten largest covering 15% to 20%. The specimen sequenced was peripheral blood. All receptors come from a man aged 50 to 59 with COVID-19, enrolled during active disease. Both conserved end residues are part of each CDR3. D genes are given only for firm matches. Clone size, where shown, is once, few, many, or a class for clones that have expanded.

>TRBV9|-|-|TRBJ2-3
CASSVMDLATDTQYF
TGTGCCAGCAGCGTAATGGACTTAGCCACAGATACGCAGTATTTT
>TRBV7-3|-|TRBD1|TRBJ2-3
CASSPGTGYADTQYF
TGTGCCAGCAGCCCGGGGACAGGGTACGCAGATACGCAGTATTTT
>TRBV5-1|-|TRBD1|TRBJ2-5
CASSFGQGLQETQYF
TGCGCCAGCAGCTTCGGACAGGGCTTACAAGAGACCCAGTACTTC
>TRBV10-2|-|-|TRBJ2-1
CASSESIPPTGEFF
TGCGCCAGCAGTGAGTCTATCCCCCCTACCGGGGAGTTCTTC
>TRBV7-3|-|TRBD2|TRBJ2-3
CASSFSASGLTDTQYF
TGTGCCAGCAGCTTCTCCGCTAGCGGCCTCACAGATACGCAGTATTTT
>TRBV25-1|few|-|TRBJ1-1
CASSAQGTTNTEAFF
TGTGCCAGCAGTGCCCAGGGGACTACAAACACTGAAGCTTTCTTT
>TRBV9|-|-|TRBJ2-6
CASSMMGQVLSSGANVLTF
TGTGCCAGCAGCATGATGGGGCAGGTGCTATCATCTGGGGCCAACGTCCTGACTTTC
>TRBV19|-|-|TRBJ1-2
CASNTHYGYTF
TGTGCCAGTAACACCCACTATGGCTACACCTTC
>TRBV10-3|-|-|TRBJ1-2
CAISEGANYGYTF
TGTGCCATCAGTGAAGGAGCTAACTATGGCTACACCTTC
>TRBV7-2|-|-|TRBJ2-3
CASSRQRRADTQYF
TGTGCCAGCAGTCGACAAAGGAGGGCAGATACGCAGTATTTT
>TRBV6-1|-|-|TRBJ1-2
CASSEGQDFGYGYTF
TGTGCCAGCAGTGAAGGGCAGGATTTTGGCTATGGCTACACCTTC
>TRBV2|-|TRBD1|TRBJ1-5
CASSRLQGADQPQHF
TGTGCCAGCAGCCGGTTACAGGGGGCAGATCAGCCCCAGCATTTT
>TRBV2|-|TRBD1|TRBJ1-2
CASSVGQGATSAGYTF
TGTGCCAGCAGTGTGGGACAGGGGGCCACATCTGCTGGCTACACCTTC
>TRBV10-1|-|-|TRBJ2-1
CASSRGQYNEQFF
TGCGCCAGCAGTAGGGGTCAATACAATGAGCAGTTCTTC
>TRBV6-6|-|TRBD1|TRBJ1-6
CASSRGQANSPLHF
TGTGCCAGCAGCCGTGGACAGGCAAATTCACCCCTCCACTTT
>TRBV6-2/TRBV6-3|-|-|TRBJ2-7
CASSYSRWTARASEQYF
TGTGCCAGCAGTTACTCGAGATGGACAGCCCGAGCGTCGGAGCAGTACTTC
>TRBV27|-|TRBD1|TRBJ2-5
CASSGIPGGLSETQYF
TGTGCCAGCAGTGGCATCCCAGGGGGCCTCTCGGAGACCCAGTACTTC
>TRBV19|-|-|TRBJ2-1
CASSTPKDSDNEQFF
TGTGCCAGTAGTACTCCTAAGGACAGTGACAATGAGCAGTTCTTC
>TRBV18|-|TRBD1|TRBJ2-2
CASSPPTGGRNTGELFF
TGTGCCAGCTCACCTCCGACAGGGGGCAGGAACACCGGGGAGCTGTTTTTT
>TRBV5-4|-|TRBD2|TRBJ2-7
CASSLDSGRAYEQYF
TGTGCCAGCAGCTTGGATAGCGGGAGGGCCTACGAGCAGTACTTC
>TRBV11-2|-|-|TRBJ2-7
CASSLDTLGAQIYEQYF
TGTGCCAGCAGCTTAGATACGCTGGGGGCCCAAATCTACGAGCAGTACTTC
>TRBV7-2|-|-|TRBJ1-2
CASSFVLSGANYGYTF
TGTGCCAGCAGCTTTGTACTCTCTGGAGCTAACTATGGCTACACCTTC
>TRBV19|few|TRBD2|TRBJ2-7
CASSPGTSGRAREQYF
TGTGCCAGTAGTCCCGGGACTAGCGGGAGGGCGCGCGAGCAGTACTTC
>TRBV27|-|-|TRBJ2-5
CASSSGEETQYF
TGTGCCAGCAGTTCAGGGGAAGAGACCCAGTACTTC
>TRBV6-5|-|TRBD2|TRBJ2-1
CASSSAGGRYNEQFF
TGTGCCAGCAGTTCGGCGGGAGGGCGGTACAATGAGCAGTTCTTC
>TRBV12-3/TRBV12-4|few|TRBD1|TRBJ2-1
CASSLETGSEQFF
TGTGCCAGCAGTTTAGAGACAGGGAGTGAGCAGTTCTTC
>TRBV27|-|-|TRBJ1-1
CASRPQGDTTEAFF
TGTGCCAGCAGGCCACAGGGAGACACCACTGAAGCTTTCTTT
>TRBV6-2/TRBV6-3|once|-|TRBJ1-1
CASSYVGTEAFF
TGTGCCAGCAGTTACGTCGGCACTGAAGCTTTCTTT
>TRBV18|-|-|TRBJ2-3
CASSPRNSDSTDTQYF
TGTGCCAGCTCACCCAGGAATAGCGATAGCACAGATACGCAGTATTTT